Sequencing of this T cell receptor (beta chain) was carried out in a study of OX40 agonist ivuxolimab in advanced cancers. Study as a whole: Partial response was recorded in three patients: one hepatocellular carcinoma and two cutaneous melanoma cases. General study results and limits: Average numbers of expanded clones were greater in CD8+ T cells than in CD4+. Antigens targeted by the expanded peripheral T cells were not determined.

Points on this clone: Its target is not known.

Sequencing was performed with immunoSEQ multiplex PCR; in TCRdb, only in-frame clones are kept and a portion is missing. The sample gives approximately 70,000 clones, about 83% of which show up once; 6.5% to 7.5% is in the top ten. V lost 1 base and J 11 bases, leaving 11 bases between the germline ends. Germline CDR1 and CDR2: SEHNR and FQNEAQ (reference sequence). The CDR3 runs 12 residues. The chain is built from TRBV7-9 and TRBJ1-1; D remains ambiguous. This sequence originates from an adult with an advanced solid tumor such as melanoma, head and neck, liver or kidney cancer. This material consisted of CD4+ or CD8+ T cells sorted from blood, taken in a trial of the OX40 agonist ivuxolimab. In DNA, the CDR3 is TGTGCCAGCAGCTTAGAAAGGGCTGGGGCTTTCTTT. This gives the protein CASSLERAGAFF.